Below, one TCR beta chain is given with its context. The record originates from a study of blood T cell repertoires in COVID-19. In the study overall: From the United States, Italy and Spain came samples of acute and convalescent COVID-19. PBMCs, B-cell-depleted T cells, or T cells provided the cDNA or gDNA that made up the material.

Germline values: CDR1 SGHTA, CDR2 FQGTGA. This CDR3 is built from 14 residues. The ends lost 5 bases at V and 4 bases at J; junction bases unmatched: 7. Original processing notes: Researchers report that nucleated cell counts were estimated from reference gene primer amplification. Assay: immunoSEQ multiplex PCR; the TCRdb copy retains only in-frame clones and omits some. V, J and clone size are taken as reported in that table, and D and trimming were inferred from the DNA itself. The profile shows a few hundred thousand clones, around 90% of them singletons. Individuals drawn from around 25 US areas were roughly 18 to 95 years old.

The TCR originated in a woman aged 45-65 years who had recovered from COVID-19. The sample was PBMCs or T cells enriched from blood (not recorded which). This sequence joins TRBV7-3 and TRBJ1-1, with 7 bases that match TRBD1. CDR3 DNA: TGTGCCAGCAGCCCATCGACAGGGTCCACTGAAGCTTTCTTT. It translates to CASSPSTGSTEAFF.